What follows are 27 T cell receptor beta chains derived from one specimen sequenced in a study of T cells in localized non-small cell lung cancer. Clones were read by immunoSEQ multiplex PCR, and TCRdb kept only the in-frame ones, dropping some. The sample has about 1,800 clones, roughly 28% seen once. The sequences come from lung tumor tissue, collected before any cancer treatment. The receptors shown here come from a woman aged 35 to 69 with stage I lung adenocarcinoma.

This clone is judged medium-sized. This rearrangement joins TRBV6-8 to TRBJ1-6, with D possibly matching TRBD1 (6 bases). Germline-derived CDR1 and CDR2 are MNHGY and SAAAGT. Trimming took off 5 bases at V and 5 bases at J, with 7 bases between the two ends. The CDR3 consists of 13 residues. The CDR3 sequence: CASSEGDNSPLHF. CDR3 in DNA: TGTGCCAGCAGTGAGGGGGATAATTCACCCCTCCACTTT.

This clone was counted only a few times. The chain has TRBV5-1 and TRBJ1-1, with 11 bases fitting TRBD1. V dropped 5 bases and J dropped 5; count of bases not matched to a gene: 5. Germline loops: CDR1 SGHRS, CDR2 YFSETQ. CDR3 size: 14 residues. CDR3 sequence: CASSRGTGGTEAFF. CDR3 in DNA: TGCGCCAGCAGTAGAGGGACAGGGGGGACTGAAGCTTTCTTT.

The gene calls are TRBV6-8 and TRBJ2-1, with 9 bases matching TRBD1. V lost 6 bases and J lost 7; bases outside the gene matches: 10. This CDR3 contains 15 residues. The V gene's germline CDR1 is MNHGY and CDR2 SAAAGT. CDR3 amino acids: CASRHRDREGNEQFF. CDR3 coding DNA: TGTGCCAGCAGGCACCGGGACAGGGAGGGGAATGAGCAGTTCTTC.

V usage is TRBV6-8 and J usage is TRBJ2-5, with 11 bases fitting TRBD1. Unmatched junction bases numbered 12, after V lost 11 bases and J lost 4 bases. Germline CDR1 MNHGY, CDR2 SAAAGT. The CDR3 covers 15 residues. The CDR3 DNA is TGTGCCGTCCAGCTAGGACAGGGGGCGTCAGAGACCCAGTACTTC. The encoded protein is CAVQLGQGASETQYF.

In its sample, this clone ranks as medium-sized. V gene TRBV19 combines with J gene TRBJ2-1; tentatively, D is TRBD2 (5 bases). V was pared by 6 bases and J by 3 bases, with 9 bases between. CDR1 and CDR2 from the germline V gene are LNHDA and SQIVND (reference sequence). The CDR3 sequence is 13 residues long. The DNA of the CDR3 is TGTGCCAGTAGCGGGATTCGCTACAATGAGCAGTTCTTC. Translating gives CASSGIRYNEQFF.

The CDR3 region is CAWKGGPLSGANVLTF. CDR3 coding DNA: TGTGCCTGGAAAGGGGGGCCCCTCTCTGGGGCCAACGTCCTGACTTTC. The V and J genes are TRBV30 and TRBJ2-6; either TRBD1 or TRBD2 may fit D (6 bases each). The CDR3 is 16 residues long. V was clipped by 4 bases and J by 0 bases, with 13 bases between them. Per the germline V gene, CDR1 is GTSNPN and CDR2 is SVGIG (reference sequence). Using reference TRBV30 and TRBJ2-6 for the parts outside the CDR3, the full variable domain is SQTIHQWPATLVQPVGSPLSLECTVEGTSNPNLYWYRQAAGRGLQLLFYSVGIGQISSEVPQNLSASRPQDRQFILSSKKLLLSDSGFYLCAWKGGPLSGANVLTFGAGSRLTVL.

This chain connects TRBV10-2 to TRBJ1-4; 9 bases match TRBD1. The length of the CDR3 is 16 residues. Germline CDR1 is WSHSY and CDR2 is SAAADI. V shed 3 bases, J shed 10 bases, and the junction held 12 bases outside the gene matches. In DNA, the CDR3 is TGCGCCAGCAGTGACTCGACAGGGGGGTATGAACGAAAACTGTTTTTT. It encodes CASSDSTGGYERKLFF.

This clone appeared a few times. The chain is built from TRBV29-1 and TRBJ1-4, with TRBD1 as a possible D gene (6 bases). V was cut by 7 bases and J by 5 bases, with 11 bases left in between. The germline gives CDR1 SQVTM, CDR2 ANQGSEA. There are 12 residues in the CDR3. The CDR3: CSARQGNEKLFF. As DNA, the CDR3 is TGCAGCGCGAGGCAGGGGAATGAAAAACTGTTTTTT.

V and J are TRBV18 and TRBJ2-1, with 7 bases that match TRBD1. The ends lost 2 bases at V and 3 bases at J; junction bases unmatched: 4. CDR3 length: 15 amino acids. Germline V CDR1 and CDR2: KGHSH, LQKENI. The CDR3 spells CASSPGTVSYNEQFF. CDR3 sequence (DNA): TGTGCCAGCTCACCAGGGACAGTAAGCTACAATGAGCAGTTCTTC.

This chain connects TRBV23-1 to TRBJ2-1, with 8 bases identical to TRBD2. TRBV23-1 is given ORF status, its function remaining uncertain. This CDR3 spans 15 amino acids. V dropped 6 bases and J dropped 9; count of bases not matched to a gene: 13. CDR3 nucleotide sequence: TGCGCCAGCAGCCCACCGGGACTAGAAGTGGGTGAGCAGTTCTTC. Encoded protein: CASSPPGLEVGEQFF.

CDR3 residues: CASSSDRGRGANEKLFF. The CDR3 DNA reads as TGTGCCAGCAGCTCAGACAGGGGGCGCGGGGCTAATGAAAAACTGTTTTTT. The V call is TRBV11-3, the J call TRBJ1-4; TRBD1 matches 10 bases. Germline V gives CDR1 SGHNT, CDR2 YENEEA. Trimming at V came to 4 bases and at J to 3 bases, leaving 8 bases not matched to a gene. CDR3 length: 17 residues.

The V and J genes are TRBV23-1 and TRBJ1-2, with D unresolved. TRBV23-1 is identified as an open reading frame with a role that is uncertain. The ends were cut back, 6 bases at V and 8 bases at J, with 16 bases in the middle. The CDR3 has 13 residues. The CDR3 loop reads CASSLDGDSGYTF. As DNA, the CDR3 is TGCGCCAGCAGCTTGGATGGAGATTCGGGCTACACCTTC.

This clone counts as medium-sized. The chain has TRBV11-3 and TRBJ1-1, with D hard to call. This CDR3 is built from 15 residues. The germline gives CDR1 SGHNT, CDR2 YENEEA. The V end lost 1 base, the J end lost 3 bases, and 12 bases lay between the germline ends. In nucleotides, the CDR3 is TGTGCCAGCAGCTTAGGGTCCGTAGAGGACACTGAAGCTTTCTTT. Residues: CASSLGSVEDTEAFF.

This clone has a handful of counts. The chain recombines TRBV29-1 with TRBJ2-4, with D unresolved. This CDR3 contains 13 residues. Between the trimmed V and J ends, which lost 7 bases and 5 bases, there was a span of 15 bases. Germline values: CDR1 SQVTM, CDR2 ANQGSEA. Here the CDR3 DNA reads TGCAGCGCTCGACCGGGTGGCGAAAACATTCAGTACTTC. Its translation: CSARPGGENIQYF.

CDR3 coding DNA: TGCGCCAGCAGCTTGGGCCCCTCTGGAAACACCATATATTTT. Translating gives CASSLGPSGNTIYF. The rearrangement uses TRBV5-1 and TRBJ1-3, with D uncertain. Germline V lookup: CDR1 SGHRS, CDR2 YFSETQ. The CDR3 is 14 amino acids. The ends were cut back, 0 bases at V and 0 bases at J, with 4 bases in the middle.

This chain uses TRBV19 with TRBJ1-5; TRBD1 matches 10 bases. Germline CDR1 reads LNHDA; CDR2 reads SQIVND (reference sequence). The V segment lost 0 bases and the J segment 5 bases; nucleotides outside the gene matches: 4. The CDR3 loop spans 16 amino acids. CDR3 nucleotide sequence: TGTGCCAGTAGTATAGAGGGACAGGGGTTGGATCAGCCCCAGCATTTT. Its translation is CASSIEGQGLDQPQHF.

CDR3 DNA: TGTGCCAGCAGTTGGCAGAGAGGTGGCGGCTACACCTTC. The encoded protein is CASSWQRGGGYTF. V is TRBV9 and J is TRBJ1-2; D not certain. CDR1 is SGDLS and CDR2 is YYNGEE in the germline V gene. V lost 5 bases and J lost 8, with 16 bases in between. This CDR3 has 13 residues. The full variable domain, completed using reference TRBV9 and TRBJ1-2, is DSGVTQTPKHLITATGQRVTLRCSPRSGDLSVYWYQQSLDQGLQFLIQYYNGEERAKGNILERFSAQQFPDLHSELNLSSLELGDSALYFCASSWQRGGGYTFGSGTRLTVV.

This clone is termed medium-sized. The chain couples TRBV6-8 to TRBJ1-1, with TRBD1 matching 9 bases. The V and J ends lost 5 bases and 5 bases, in that order; junction bases with no gene match: 12. Germline assignment: CDR1 MNHGY and CDR2 SAAAGT. The CDR3 loop spans 16 amino acids. The chain's CDR3 is CASSPPGQGGSTEAFF. CDR3 nucleotide sequence: TGTGCCAGCAGTCCCCCGGGACAGGGCGGTTCTACTGAAGCTTTCTTT.

This chain uses TRBV19 with TRBJ1-5; D is ambiguous. Deletions cut 5 bases from V and 4 bases from J, with 9 bases between. CDR1 LNHDA and CDR2 SQIVND come from the germline V gene (reference sequence). The CDR3 covers 13 residues. CDR3 sequence: CASSLDGNQPQHF. DNA for the CDR3: TGTGCCAGTAGTCTGGACGGGAATCAGCCCCAGCATTTT.

In its sample, this clone was seen a few times. The chain has TRBV11-3 and TRBJ2-3, with 9 bases identical to TRBD2. The length of the CDR3 is 14 residues. Germline V lookup: CDR1 SGHNT, CDR2 YENEEA. Unmatched junction bases numbered 3, after V lost 6 bases and J lost 2 bases. CDR3 bases: TGTGCCAGCAGGGGCGGGAGGGTCACAGATACGCAGTATTTT. Amino acid sequence: CASRGGRVTDTQYF.

In its sample, this clone was seen a few times. The genes are TRBV15 and TRBJ2-1; 11 nucleotides line up with TRBD2. The V and J ends lost 1 base and 0 bases, in that order; junction bases with no gene match: 8. CDR1 and CDR2 (germline): LNHNV, YYDKDF (reference sequence). This CDR3 has 19 amino acids. CDR3 DNA: TGTGCCACCAGCAGAGCCAGGACTAGCGGGTTTCCCTCCTACAATGAGCAGTTCTTC. It yields the protein CATSRARTSGFPSYNEQFF.

This clone is medium-sized within its sample. The chain joins TRBV11-3 to TRBJ2-5; 8 nucleotides match TRBD2. The CDR3 consists of 14 residues. The germline gives CDR1 SGHNT, CDR2 YENEEA. The V gene end was trimmed by 4 bases and the J gene end by 3 bases; junction bases not matched to a gene: 4. The CDR3 coding sequence is TGTGCCAGCAGCTCCGGGACTAGGAAAGAGACCCAGTACTTC. As protein: CASSSGTRKETQYF.

This chain links TRBV9 with TRBJ1-2; tentatively, D is TRBD1 (6 bases). This CDR3 has 17 residues. Trimming stripped 0 bases from V and 0 bases from J, with 15 bases between. From germline, CDR1 is SGDLS and CDR2 YYNGEE. DNA of the CDR3: TGTGCCAGCAGCGTAGAAAAGGACAGAGGCTCTAACTATGGCTACACCTTC. Protein: CASSVEKDRGSNYGYTF.

This clone was observed a handful of times. This chain links TRBV11-3 with TRBJ1-2, with 10 bases that match TRBD1. CDR3 length: 14 residues. CDR1 SGHNT and CDR2 YENEEA come from the germline V gene. Trimming at V came to 1 base and at J to 6 bases, leaving 2 bases not matched to a gene. CDR3 amino acids: CASSLGQGADGYTF. Here the CDR3 DNA reads TGTGCCAGCAGCTTAGGACAGGGGGCGGATGGCTACACCTTC.

Relative to its sample, this clone is large. The chain links TRBV29-1 to TRBJ2-2, with TRBD1 matching 9 bases. The CDR3 is 13 residues long. Germline loops: CDR1 SQVTM, CDR2 ANQGSEA. The junction had 7 bases not matched to a gene; V was cut back by 7 bases and J by 7 bases. CDR3 amino acids: CSARGQGHGELFF. The CDR3 nucleotides read TGCAGCGCGCGGGGACAGGGCCACGGGGAGCTGTTTTTT.

The sample holds one count of this clone. The chain couples TRBV16 to TRBJ1-2, with a weak D call TRBD1 (5 bases). The CDR3 consists of 12 residues. V dropped 3 bases and J dropped 4 bases, with 6 bases sitting between them. CDR1 and CDR2 from the germline V gene are KGHSY and FQNENV. Written as DNA, the CDR3 is TGTGCCAGCAGCCAGGGGGGCTATGGCTACACCTTC. Amino acid sequence: CASSQGGYGYTF.

The V call is TRBV9, the J call TRBJ2-3; 9 bases fit TRBD2. The V segment lost 4 bases and the J segment 4 bases; nucleotides outside the gene matches: 7. CDR1 and CDR2 (germline): SGDLS, YYNGEE. The CDR3 is made up of 15 amino acids. CDR3 bases: TGTGCCAGCAGCCGTATAGCGGGAGATCCAGATACGCAGTATTTT. Its protein product is CASSRIAGDPDTQYF. Drawing the rest from reference TRBV9 and TRBJ2-3, the complete variable domain is DSGVTQTPKHLITATGQRVTLRCSPRSGDLSVYWYQQSLDQGLQFLIQYYNGEERAKGNILERFSAQQFPDLHSELNLSSLELGDSALYFCASSRIAGDPDTQYFGPGTRLTVL.